This entry features one T cell receptor beta chain sequence. The antigen is unknown. The CDR3 runs to 14 residues. The V gene's germline CDR1 is DFQATT and CDR2 SNEGSKA (reference sequence). With 0 bases removed from V and 3 bases from J, the gap between germline ends came to 12 bases. Next came a second PCR, run for about 6 to 12 cycles, which used a sample-barcoded 5' primer along with a J-beta primer mix. TCRdb recomputed calls from the 5' RACE reads with MiXCR, one row per CDR3 protein. This table has approximately 290,000 distinct CDR3 sequences, roughly 29% appearing once. The data belong to a study of blood T cells in healthy people across ages. Study outcomes and limitations: CMV status of donors was not determined, possibly confounding expanded clonotype changes.

The donors, all healthy, were Caucasians living in Russia, aged about 6 to 95. The chain joins TRBV20-1 to TRBJ2-7, with D perhaps given as TRBD1 or TRBD2 (5 bases each). The sequenced sample was blood. The clonotype comes from a woman aged 70-85 years in good health. CDR3 sequence (DNA): TGCAGTGCTAGAGAGAGCGGAAGGGGCTACGAGCAGTACTTC. It specifies CSARESGRGYEQYF.